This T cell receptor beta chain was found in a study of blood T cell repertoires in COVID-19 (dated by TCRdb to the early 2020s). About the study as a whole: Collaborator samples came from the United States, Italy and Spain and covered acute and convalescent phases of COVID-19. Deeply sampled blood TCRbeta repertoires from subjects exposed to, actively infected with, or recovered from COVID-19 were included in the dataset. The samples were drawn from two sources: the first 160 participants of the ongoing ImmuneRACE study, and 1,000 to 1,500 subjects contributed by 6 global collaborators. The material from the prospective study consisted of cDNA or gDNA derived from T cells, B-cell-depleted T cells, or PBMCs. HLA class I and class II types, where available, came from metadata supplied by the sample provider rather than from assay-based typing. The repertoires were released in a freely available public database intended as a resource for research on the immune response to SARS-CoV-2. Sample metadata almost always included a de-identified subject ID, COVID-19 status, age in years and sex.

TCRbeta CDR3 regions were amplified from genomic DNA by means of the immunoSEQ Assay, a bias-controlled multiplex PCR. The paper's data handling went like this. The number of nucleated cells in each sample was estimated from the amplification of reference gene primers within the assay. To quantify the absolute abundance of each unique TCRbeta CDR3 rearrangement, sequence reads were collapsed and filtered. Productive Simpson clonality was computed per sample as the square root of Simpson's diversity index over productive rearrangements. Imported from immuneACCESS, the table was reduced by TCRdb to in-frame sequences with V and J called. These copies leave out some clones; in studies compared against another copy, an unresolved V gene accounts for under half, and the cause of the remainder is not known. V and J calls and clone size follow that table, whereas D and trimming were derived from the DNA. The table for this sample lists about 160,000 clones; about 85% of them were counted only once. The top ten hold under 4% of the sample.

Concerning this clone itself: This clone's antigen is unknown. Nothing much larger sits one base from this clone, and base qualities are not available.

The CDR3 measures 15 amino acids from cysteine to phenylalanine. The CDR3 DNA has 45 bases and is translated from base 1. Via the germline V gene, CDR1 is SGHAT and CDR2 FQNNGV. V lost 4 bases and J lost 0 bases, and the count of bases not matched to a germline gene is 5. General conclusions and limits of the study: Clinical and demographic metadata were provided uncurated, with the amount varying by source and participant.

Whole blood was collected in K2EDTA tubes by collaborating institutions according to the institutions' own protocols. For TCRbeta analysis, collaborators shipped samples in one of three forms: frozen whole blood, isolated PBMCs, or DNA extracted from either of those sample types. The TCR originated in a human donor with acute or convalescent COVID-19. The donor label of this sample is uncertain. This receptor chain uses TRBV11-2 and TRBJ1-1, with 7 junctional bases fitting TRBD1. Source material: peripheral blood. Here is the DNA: TGTGCCAGCAGCTCCTCGGGACAGATGAACACTGAAGCTTTCTTT. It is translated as CASSSSGQMNTEAFF.